Listed below are T cell receptor beta chains from one sample, sequenced in a study of T cells in Graves' hyperthyroidism and ophthalmopathy. From the multiplex PCR reads, TCRdb called clonotypes with MiXCR, one entry per CDR3 protein. Here the sample spans roughly 700,000 distinct CDR3 sequences, about 35% being singletons. Material: blood. The receptors were gathered from a woman in her thirties or forties with Graves' hyperthyroidism. CDR3s include the opening cysteine and the closing phenylalanine or tryptophan. Each record gives: clone size, J gene, D gene, V gene, CDR3 protein, CDR3 DNA. A D gene is named only where the DNA matches it firmly. The size of a clone is reported for some rows only, either as once, few or many, or as a class for expanded clones.

>many|TRBJ1-1|NA|TRBV7-8
CASSSTRLEAFF
TGTGCCAGCAGCTCTACACGGTTGGAAGCTTTCTTT
>many|TRBJ1-2|NA|TRBV29-1
CSVAGLTYGYTF
TGCAGCGTTGCCGGCCTGACCTACGGCTACACCTTC
>NA|TRBJ1-2|NA|TRBV12-3/TRBV12-4
CASSLGRDTYYGYTF
TGTGCCAGCAGTTTAGGCCGGGACACCTACTATGGCTACACCTTC
>NA|TRBJ2-7|TRBD2|TRBV29-1
CSVARDYPYEQYF
TGCAGCGTCGCCCGGGACTACCCCTACGAGCAGTACTTC
>many|TRBJ2-5|NA|TRBV19
CASRGLQETQYF
TGTGCCAGTAGGGGCCTACAAGAGACCCAGTACTTC
>NA|TRBJ1-2|NA|TRBV6-5
CASSSQGERGHTF
TGTGCCAGCAGCAGCCAAGGCGAACGTGGCCACACCTTC
>many|TRBJ1-1|NA|TRBV12-3/TRBV12-4
CASSLGTEAFF
TGTGCCAGCAGCTTAGGAACTGAAGCTTTCTTT
>NA|TRBJ1-2|TRBD1|TRBV9
CASSPPGQSLYGVGYTF
TGTGCCAGCAGCCCTCCGGGACAGAGCCTCTATGGAGTCGGCTACACCTTC
>many|TRBJ1-2|NA|TRBV15
CATSRDQTATGYTF
TGTGCCACCAGCAGAGATCAGACAGCCACTGGCTACACCTTC
>few|TRBJ1-2|NA|TRBV12-3/TRBV12-4
CATRTVGSYGYTF
TGTGCCACCCGGACGGTCGGAAGTTATGGCTACACCTTC
>many|TRBJ2-5|NA|TRBV7-7
CASSPGGPPGETQYF
TGTGCTAGCAGCCCTGGAGGCCCGCCCGGAGAGACCCAGTACTTC
>NA|TRBJ1-2|NA|TRBV19
CASSIPSGLLEDGYTF
TGTGCCAGTAGTATCCCCTCGGGACTACTTGAGGATGGCTACACCTTC
>NA|TRBJ1-5|NA|TRBV29-1
CSVVGYNEPQHF
TGCAGCGTGGTAGGGTACAATGAGCCCCAGCATTTT
>NA|TRBJ2-7|NA|TRBV7-6
CASSLLGGDEQSF
TGTGCCAGCAGCTTATTAGGGGGGGATGAGCAGTCCTTC
>NA|TRBJ2-7|TRBD2|TRBV29-1
CSRGGYEQYF
TGCAGCCGGGGGGGGTACGAGCAGTACTTC
>many|TRBJ1-1|TRBD1|TRBV29-1
CSGVGTGVNTEAFF
TGCAGCGGGGTGGGTACAGGGGTGAACACTGAAGCTTTCTTT
>NA|TRBJ2-3|TRBD2|TRBV20-1
CSAPSGGGTDTQYF
TGCAGTGCTCCCTCCGGCGGGGGGACAGATACGCAGTATTTT
>many|TRBJ2-2|TRBD1|TRBV7-6
CAISGTASSTGELFF
TGTGCCATCTCCGGGACAGCGAGTTCCACCGGGGAGCTGTTTTTT